The subject of this entry is one T cell receptor (beta chain). Its matching antigen is unknown. This sample was taken from a study of shared clonotypes between healthy human individuals. Terminally differentiated effector memory CD45RA+ cells were left out of the naive CD8 fraction, which was CD45RO-negative and positively selected for CCR7. The length of the CDR3 is 13 residues. Per the germline V gene, CDR1 is MDHEN and CDR2 is SYDVKM. V gave up 4 bases and J gave up 6 bases, with 11 bases separating them. Sequenced by immunoSEQ multiplex PCR; TCRdb stores in-frame clones only, minus some. Of roughly 850,000 clones detected, 96% appear once; the ten largest clones hold less than 0.25%. Overall study findings and caveats: As a rule, naive subsets had a larger estimated richness than memory subsets.

The chain links TRBV28 to TRBJ2-3; D remains ambiguous. The sequencing input was naive CD8+ T cells sorted from blood. This sequence was found in a young man in good health. CDR3 DNA: TGTGCCAGCAGTTCGACTCCTTCGGATACGCAGTATTTT. Protein: CASSSTPSDTQYF.